This T cell receptor beta chain was found in a study of blood T cell repertoires in COVID-19. With V trimmed by 4 bases and J by 6 bases, 8 bases remained unmatched. Germline CDR1 is SGHRS and CDR2 is YFSETQ. The CDR3 runs 14 residues. Here immunoSEQ multiplex PCR was the method, and the copy in TCRdb shows in-frame clones only, minus some. The sample carries fewer than 250,000 clones, 85% recorded once. The rearrangement links TRBV5-1 to TRBJ1-2; 8 bases match TRBD1. Source material: peripheral blood. This clonotype was obtained from an older woman with active or convalescent COVID-19. The CDR3 DNA reads TGCGCCAGCAGCATAGGCCAGGGGGCGGATGGCTACACCTTC. Amino acids: CASSIGQGADGYTF.